Presented here are 17 T cell receptor beta chains from one specimen sequenced in a study of shared clonotypes between healthy human individuals (TCRdb year 2020). Libraries were constructed by the immunoSEQ multiplex PCR assay. The immuneACCESS repertoire file appears here via TCRdb, limited to in-frame rearrangements. These files lack a portion of the clones; in checked studies, under half of the deficit traces to unresolved V genes, and the cause of the others is not known. The sample table lists approximately 980,000 clones, approximately 80% of them with a count of one. In total, the top ten clones hold about 1.5% of the sample. Sequenced material: memory CD4+ T cells sorted from blood. This specimen's cell subset or site label, interpreted: CD45RA-negative fraction. The receptors originated from a man between 18 and 35 years old in good health.

This chain connects TRBV10-2 to TRBJ1-1; TRBD1 agrees at 7 bases. This CDR3 region has 14 residues. The germline V gene has CDR1 WSHSY and CDR2 SAAADI. Trimming took 9 bases from V and 1 from J; bases not matched to a gene: 8. The CDR3 region has the DNA TGCGCCAGTCAAAAGGGGGCGACGAACACTGAAGCTTTCTTT. Its translation: CASQKGATNTEAFF.

The V call is TRBV6-1, the J call TRBJ2-3; D is unresolved. Trimming removed 7 bases from V and 4 bases from J, with 15 bases in between. The CDR3 loop spans 14 amino acids. The germline V gene has CDR1 MNHNS and CDR2 SASEGT. CDR3 coding DNA: TGTGCCAGCAATCCTTCCCTATTAGCAGATACGCAGTATTTT. The encoded protein is CASNPSLLADTQYF.

The V gene is TRBV7-6, the J gene TRBJ1-5, with D unresolved. The V gene lost 9 bases and the J gene lost 6 bases, with 9 bases spanning the gap. Germline lookup yields CDR1 SGHVS and CDR2 FNYEAQ. This CDR3 contains 11 residues. The CDR3 sequence is CASQGGQPQHF. CDR3 sequence (DNA): TGTGCCAGTCAAGGCGGTCAGCCCCAGCATTTT.

V and J are TRBV29-1 and TRBJ2-5; the match to TRBD1 covers 8 bases. The junction had 9 bases not matched to a gene; V was cut back by 7 bases and J by 2 bases. Looked up from germline, CDR1 is SQVTM and CDR2 is ANQGSEA. The length of the CDR3 is 14 residues. CDR3 protein: CSGGAQGAQETQYF. CDR3 bases: TGCAGCGGGGGGGCCCAGGGGGCTCAAGAGACCCAGTACTTC.

V is TRBV7-2 and J is TRBJ2-5, with 7 nucleotides matching TRBD2. The CDR3 runs to 15 residues. The J segment lost 5 bases and the V segment lost 3 bases, leaving 9 bases of the junction unmatched. Germline CDR1 SGHTA, CDR2 FQGNSA. CDR3 DNA: TGTGCCAGCAGCTTTGGCGGGAGTGGTGGCGAGACCCAGTACTTC. Translated, it gives CASSFGGSGGETQYF.

This clone was counted ten times or more. The gene calls are TRBV18 and TRBJ1-3; D not certain. V was shortened by 2 bases and J by 2 bases, with 10 bases between the two germline ends. Germline CDR1 and CDR2: KGHSH and LQKENI. There are 15 residues in the CDR3. The CDR3 spells CASSPSAAAGNTIYF. CDR3 in DNA: TGTGCCAGCTCACCATCAGCGGCGGCTGGAAACACCATATATTTT.

The gene calls are TRBV12-2 and TRBJ1-6. TRBV12-2 is a documented pseudogene. CDR3 length equals 14 residues. CDR3 sequence reads: CASRFSPHNSPLHF. The CDR3 bases are TGTGCAAGTCGCTTCTCCCCGCATAATTCACCCCTCCACTTT.

The chain is built from TRBV25-1 and TRBJ1-1; 8 bases agree with TRBD1. CDR1 and CDR2 from the germline V gene are MGHDK and SYGVNS. The CDR3 totals 15 residues. The J segment lost 6 bases and the V segment lost 7 bases, leaving 13 bases of the junction unmatched. The CDR3 nucleotides are TGTGCCAGCAATAGACAGGGGATGGGCTTGTCTGAAGCTTTCTTT. Residues: CASNRQGMGLSEAFF.

With respect to this clone: One base away lies a much larger clone, so this may be a sequencing read error. The chain carries TRBV11-2 and TRBJ2-2, with no clear D. Germline V CDR1 and CDR2: SGHAT, FQNNGV. Trimming pared 5 bases from V and 1 base from J, leaving 5 bases between. The CDR3 contains 13 residues. In DNA, the CDR3 is TGTGCCAGCAGCAACGTGAACACCGGGGAGCTGTTTTTT. It specifies CASSNVNTGELFF.

V usage is TRBV5-6 and J usage is TRBJ1-1; D uncertain. V was trimmed by 4 bases and J by 1 base, leaving 8 bases between them. Germline CDR1 is SGHDT and CDR2 is YYEEEE. This CDR3 is 13 amino acids long. Written as DNA, the CDR3 is TGTGCCAGCAGCAAAGGCAGGAACACTGAAGCTTTCTTT. It translates to CASSKGRNTEAFF.

The chain combines TRBV28 with TRBJ1-3; the match to TRBD1 covers 7 bases. V lost 7 bases and J lost 2; bases outside the gene matches: 11. The germline V gene has CDR1 MDHEN and CDR2 SYDVKM. CDR3 length: 16 amino acids. This chain's CDR3 is CASTTTGTVAGNTIYF. DNA for the CDR3: TGTGCCAGCACAACAACCGGGACAGTTGCTGGAAACACCATATATTTT.

The chain is built from TRBV29-1 and TRBJ1-2, with 8 bases matching TRBD1. The CDR3 runs to 15 residues. CDR1 and CDR2 (germline): SQVTM, ANQGSEA. J lost 5 bases, V lost 4 bases, and 12 bases had no gene match. The CDR3 is CSVGMTRTGMYGYTF. The CDR3 DNA sequence: TGCAGCGTTGGAATGACGCGGACAGGGATGTATGGCTACACCTTC.

The V and J genes are TRBV7-9 and TRBJ2-7, with 8 bases aligning to TRBD2. Germline CDR1 reads SEHNR; CDR2 reads FQNEAQ (reference sequence). The V and J ends lost 1 base and 2 bases, in that order; junction bases with no gene match: 10. The CDR3 is 17 residues long. The CDR3 is CASSLGASGFSTYEQYF. The CDR3 nucleotides are TGTGCCAGCAGCTTAGGGGCTAGCGGGTTTTCGACCTACGAGCAGTACTTC.

Many counts were recorded for this clone. This chain uses TRBV28 with TRBJ2-4; D is possibly TRBD1 (6 bases). Trimming took 5 bases from V and 9 from J, leaving 8 bases between them. Germline-derived CDR1 and CDR2 are MDHEN and SYDVKM. CDR3 length equals 11 residues. CDR3 protein: CASSTGSIQYF. CDR3 bases: TGTGCCAGCAGTACAGGGTCCATTCAGTACTTC.

The chain joins TRBV9 to TRBJ2-7; D may match TRBD1 or TRBD2 (6 bases each). V dropped 3 bases and J dropped 3 bases, with 16 bases sitting between them. The CDR3 contains 15 residues. Germline V CDR1 and CDR2: SGDLS, YYNGEE. CDR3 in amino acids: CASSAGQGRNYEQYF. DNA for the CDR3: TGTGCCAGCAGCGCCGGGCAGGGGAGGAACTACGAGCAGTACTTC.

V gene TRBV6-6 combines with J gene TRBJ2-3, with TRBD2 matching over 12 bases. The CDR3 is made up of 13 amino acids. V lost 4 bases and J lost 8; bases outside the gene matches: 1. Germline CDR1 MNHNY, CDR2 SVGAGI (reference sequence). CDR3 bases: TGTGCCAGCAGTTCTAGCGGGGGGGGTACGCAGTATTTT. It is translated as CASSSSGGGTQYF.

The genes are TRBV11-2 and TRBJ2-7, with a possible D match to TRBD1 (6 bases). Germline V gives CDR1 SGHAT, CDR2 FQNNGV. V was clipped by 3 bases and J by 7 bases, with 19 bases between them. The length of the CDR3 is 15 residues. Here the CDR3 reads CASSFQRDTFEEQYF. The CDR3 DNA is TGTGCCAGCAGCTTCCAGAGGGACACATTCGAGGAGCAGTACTTC.